The clone carrying this T cell receptor (beta chain) was picked up a small number of times. The antigen is unknown. This sample stems from a study of T cell repertoires in cytomegalovirus infection. Study as a whole: Matching HLA type and CMV infection were both indicated by public TCR beta signatures. Study-level points and caveats: Frequencies of public TCR beta families were cumulated, and this identified carriers of CMV plus the relevant HLA.

The CDR3 spans 14 residues. V shed 5 bases and J 6 bases; nucleotides not matched to a gene: 5. TCRdb used MiXCR to reprocess the reads, holding one entry per CDR3 protein. Of about 500,000 distinct CDR3 sequences listed, 30% to 35% were seen once; the top ten hold 15% to 20%. The chain combines TRBV12-3 or TRBV12-4 with TRBJ2-1; 9 nucleotides align to TRBD2. The input for sequencing was cultured PBMCs, taken from culture after CMV antigen stimulation. This receptor was identified in a human donor in good health (CMV status not recorded). Some clones in this sample may be carry-over from other donors' samples. The CDR3 DNA sequence: TGTGCCAGCAGTAGGACTAGCGTGGTCAATGAGCAGTTCTTC. Its translation: CASSRTSVVNEQFF.